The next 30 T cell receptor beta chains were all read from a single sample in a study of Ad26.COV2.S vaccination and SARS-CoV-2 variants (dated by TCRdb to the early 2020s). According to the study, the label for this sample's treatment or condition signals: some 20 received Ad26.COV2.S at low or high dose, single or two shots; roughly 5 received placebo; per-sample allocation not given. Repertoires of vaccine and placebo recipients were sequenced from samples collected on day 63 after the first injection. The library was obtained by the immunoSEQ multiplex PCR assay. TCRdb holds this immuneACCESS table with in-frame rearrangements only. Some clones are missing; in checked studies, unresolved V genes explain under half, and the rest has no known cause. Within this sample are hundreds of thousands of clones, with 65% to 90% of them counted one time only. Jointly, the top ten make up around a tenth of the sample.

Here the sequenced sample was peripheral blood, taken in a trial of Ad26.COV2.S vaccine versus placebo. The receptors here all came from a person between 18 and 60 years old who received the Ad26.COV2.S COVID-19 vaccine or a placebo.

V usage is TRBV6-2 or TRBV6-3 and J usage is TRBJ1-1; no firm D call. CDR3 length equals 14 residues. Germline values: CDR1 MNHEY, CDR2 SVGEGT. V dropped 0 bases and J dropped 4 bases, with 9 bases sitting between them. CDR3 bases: TGTGCCAGCAGTTACTCGTACCGCGGCACTGAAGCTTTCTTT. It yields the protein CASSYSYRGTEAFF.

The CDR3 nucleotides read TGTGCCAGCAAGGGCACGAACACCGGGGAGCTGTTTTTT. Translation gives CASKGTNTGELFF. V gene TRBV5-6 combines with J gene TRBJ2-2, with D hard to call. CDR3 length: 13 residues. The germline V gene has CDR1 SGHDT and CDR2 YYEEEE. Trimming took 6 bases from V and 0 from J, leaving 6 bases between them.

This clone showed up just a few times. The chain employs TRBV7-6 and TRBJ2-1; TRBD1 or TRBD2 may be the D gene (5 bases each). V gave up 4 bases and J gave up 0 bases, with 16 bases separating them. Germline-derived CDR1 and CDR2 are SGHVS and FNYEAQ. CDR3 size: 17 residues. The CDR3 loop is CASSSRLGANSYNEQFF. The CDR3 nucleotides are TGTGCCAGCAGCTCCCGACTCGGGGCAAACTCCTACAATGAGCAGTTCTTC.

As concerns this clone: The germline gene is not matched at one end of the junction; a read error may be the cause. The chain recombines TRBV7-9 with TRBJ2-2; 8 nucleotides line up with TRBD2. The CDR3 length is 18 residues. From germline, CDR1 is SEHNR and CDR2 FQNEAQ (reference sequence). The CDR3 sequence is CASSYPSTAAPDRGGLFF. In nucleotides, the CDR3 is TGTGCCAGCAGCTACCCCTCTACAGCAGCCCCCGACCGGGGGGGGCTGTTTTTT.

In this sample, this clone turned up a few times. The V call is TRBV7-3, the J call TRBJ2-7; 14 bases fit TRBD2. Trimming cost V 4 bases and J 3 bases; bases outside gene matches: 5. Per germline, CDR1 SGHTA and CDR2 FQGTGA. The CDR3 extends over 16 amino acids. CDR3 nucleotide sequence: TGTGCCAGCAGCTCCCGACTAGCGGGAGGGAACTACGAGCAGTACTTC. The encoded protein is CASSSRLAGGNYEQYF.

CDR3 protein: CASSLSPGTFGGYTF. The CDR3 DNA follows: TGTGCCAGCAGTTTATCTCCAGGGACTTTTGGTGGCTACACCTTC. The chain carries TRBV27 and TRBJ1-2; the D gene is possibly TRBD1 (5 bases). Trimming stripped 0 bases from V and 7 bases from J, with 15 bases between. Per germline, CDR1 MNHEY and CDR2 SMNVEV (reference sequence). CDR3 size: 15 residues.

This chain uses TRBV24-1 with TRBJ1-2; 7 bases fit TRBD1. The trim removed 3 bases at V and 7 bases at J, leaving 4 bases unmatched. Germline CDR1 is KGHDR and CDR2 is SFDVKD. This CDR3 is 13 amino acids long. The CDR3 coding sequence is TGTGCCACCAGTGATCTCCACAGGGGTGGCTACACCTTC. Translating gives CATSDLHRGGYTF.

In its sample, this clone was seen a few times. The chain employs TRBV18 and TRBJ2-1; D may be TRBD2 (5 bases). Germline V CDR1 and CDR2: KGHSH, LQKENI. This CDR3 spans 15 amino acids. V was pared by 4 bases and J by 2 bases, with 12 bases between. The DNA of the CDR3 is TGTGCCAGCTCACAAAGGACTCATACCTACAATGAGCAGTTCTTC. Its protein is CASSQRTHTYNEQFF. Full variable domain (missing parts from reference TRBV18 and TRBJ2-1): NAGVMQNPRHLVRRRGQEARLRCSPMKGHSHVYWYRQLPEEGLKFMVYLQKENIIDESGMPKERFSAEFPKEGPSILRIQQVVRGDSAAYFCASSQRTHTYNEQFFGPGTRLTVL.

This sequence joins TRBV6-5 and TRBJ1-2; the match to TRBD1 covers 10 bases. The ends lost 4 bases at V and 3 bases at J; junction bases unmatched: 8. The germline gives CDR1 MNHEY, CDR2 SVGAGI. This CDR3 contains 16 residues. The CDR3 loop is CASSWTGGRVDYGYTF. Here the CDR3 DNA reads TGTGCCAGCAGTTGGACAGGGGGGAGGGTGGACTATGGCTACACCTTC.

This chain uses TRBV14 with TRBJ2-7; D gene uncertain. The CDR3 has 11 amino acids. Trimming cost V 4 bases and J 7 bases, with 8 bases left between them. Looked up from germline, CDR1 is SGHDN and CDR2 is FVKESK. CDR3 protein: CASSRSFEQYF. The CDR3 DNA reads TGTGCCAGCAGCCGGTCTTTTGAGCAGTACTTC.

This CDR3 reads CASSYSGGTGNTIYF. In DNA, the CDR3 is TGTGCCAGCAGTTACTCAGGGGGCACTGGAAACACCATATATTTT. The V and J genes are TRBV6-5 and TRBJ1-3, with 7 bases fitting TRBD1. After removal of 0 bases from V and 2 bases from J, the junction contained 1 base not matched to a gene. Germline CDR1 is MNHEY and CDR2 is SVGAGI. The CDR3 spans 15 residues.

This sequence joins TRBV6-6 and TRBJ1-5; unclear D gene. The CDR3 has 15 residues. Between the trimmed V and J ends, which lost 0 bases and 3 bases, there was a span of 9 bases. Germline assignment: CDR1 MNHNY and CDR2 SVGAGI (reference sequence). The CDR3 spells CASSYSSSYNQPQHF. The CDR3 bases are TGTGCCAGCAGTTACTCTTCATCTTACAATCAGCCCCAGCATTTT.

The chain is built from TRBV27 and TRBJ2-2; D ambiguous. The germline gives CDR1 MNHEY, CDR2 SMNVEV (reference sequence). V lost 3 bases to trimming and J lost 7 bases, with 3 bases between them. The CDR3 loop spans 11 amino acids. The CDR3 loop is CASSLDGELFF. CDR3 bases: TGTGCCAGCAGTTTGGACGGGGAGCTGTTTTTT.

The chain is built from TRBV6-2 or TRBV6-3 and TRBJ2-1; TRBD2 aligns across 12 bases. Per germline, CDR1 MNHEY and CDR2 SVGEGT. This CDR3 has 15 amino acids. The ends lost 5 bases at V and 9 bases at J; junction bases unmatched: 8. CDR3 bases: TGTGCCAGCAGTGCCGGACTAGCGGGGAAAGGTGAGCAGTTCTTC. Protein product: CASSAGLAGKGEQFF.

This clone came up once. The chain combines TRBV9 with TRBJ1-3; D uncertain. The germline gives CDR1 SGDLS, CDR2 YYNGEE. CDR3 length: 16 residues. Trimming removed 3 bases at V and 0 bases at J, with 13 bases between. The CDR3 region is CASSGVGRISGNTIYF. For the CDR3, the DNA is TGTGCCAGCAGCGGTGTCGGAAGGATCTCTGGAAACACCATATATTTT.

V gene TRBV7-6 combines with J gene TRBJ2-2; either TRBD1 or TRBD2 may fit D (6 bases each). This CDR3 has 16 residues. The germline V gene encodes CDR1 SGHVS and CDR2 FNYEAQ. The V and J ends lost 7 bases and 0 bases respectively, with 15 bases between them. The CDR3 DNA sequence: TGTGCCAGCAACCCAACAGGGACTGCGAACACCGGGGAGCTGTTTTTT. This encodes CASNPTGTANTGELFF.

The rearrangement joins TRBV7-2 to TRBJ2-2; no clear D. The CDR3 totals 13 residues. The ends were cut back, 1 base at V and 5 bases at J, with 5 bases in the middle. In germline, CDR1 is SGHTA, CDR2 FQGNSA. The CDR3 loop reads CASSLDQTGELFF. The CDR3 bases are TGTGCCAGCAGCTTAGATCAGACCGGGGAGCTGTTTTTT.

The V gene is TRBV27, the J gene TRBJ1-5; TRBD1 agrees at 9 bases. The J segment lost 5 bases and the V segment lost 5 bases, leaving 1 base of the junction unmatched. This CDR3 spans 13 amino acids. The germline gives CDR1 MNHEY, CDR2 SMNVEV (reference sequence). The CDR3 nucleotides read TGTGCCAGCAGTCGGACAGGGGATCAGCCCCAGCATTTT. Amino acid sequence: CASSRTGDQPQHF.

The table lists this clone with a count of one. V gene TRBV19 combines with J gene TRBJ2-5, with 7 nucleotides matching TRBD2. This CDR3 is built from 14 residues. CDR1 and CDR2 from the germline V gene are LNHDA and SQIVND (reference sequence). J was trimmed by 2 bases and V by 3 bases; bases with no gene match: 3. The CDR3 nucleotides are TGTGCCAGTAGTATGGGGGGGACGCAAGAGACCCAGTACTTC. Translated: CASSMGGTQETQYF.

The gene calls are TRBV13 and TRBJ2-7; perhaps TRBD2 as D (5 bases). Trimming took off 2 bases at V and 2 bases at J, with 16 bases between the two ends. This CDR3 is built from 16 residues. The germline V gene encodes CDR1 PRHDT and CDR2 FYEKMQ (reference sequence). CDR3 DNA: TGTGCCAGCAGCTTAAGGATTGAGGCGGGTACCTACGAGCAGTACTTC. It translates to CASSLRIEAGTYEQYF.

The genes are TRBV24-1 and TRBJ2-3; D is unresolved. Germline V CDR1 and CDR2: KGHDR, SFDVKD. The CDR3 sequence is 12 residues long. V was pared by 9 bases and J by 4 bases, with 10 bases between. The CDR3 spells CATSDLADTQYF. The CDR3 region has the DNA TGTGCCACCTCAGATTTGGCAGATACGCAGTATTTT.

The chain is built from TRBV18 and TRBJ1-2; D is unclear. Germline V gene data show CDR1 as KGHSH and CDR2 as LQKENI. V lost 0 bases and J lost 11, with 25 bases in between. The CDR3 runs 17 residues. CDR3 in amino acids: CASSPPNPLGNAGGYTF. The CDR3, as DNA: TGTGCCAGCTCACCACCGAACCCCTTAGGCAACGCGGGCGGGTACACCTTC.

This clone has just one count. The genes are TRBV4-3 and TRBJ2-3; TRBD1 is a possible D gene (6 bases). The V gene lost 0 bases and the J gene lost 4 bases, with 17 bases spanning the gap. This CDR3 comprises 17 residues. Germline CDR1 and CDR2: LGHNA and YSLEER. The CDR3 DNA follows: TGCGCCAGCAGCCAAGATCACCTAGCAGAGGGGGCAGATACGCAGTATTTT. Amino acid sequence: CASSQDHLAEGADTQYF.

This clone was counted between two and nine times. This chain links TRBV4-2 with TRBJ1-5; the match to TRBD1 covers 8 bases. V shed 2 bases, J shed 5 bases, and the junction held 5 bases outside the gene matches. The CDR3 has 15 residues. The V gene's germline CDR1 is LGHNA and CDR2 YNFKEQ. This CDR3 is CASSQKAGGDQPQHF. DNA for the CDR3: TGTGCCAGCAGCCAAAAGGCAGGGGGCGATCAGCCCCAGCATTTT.

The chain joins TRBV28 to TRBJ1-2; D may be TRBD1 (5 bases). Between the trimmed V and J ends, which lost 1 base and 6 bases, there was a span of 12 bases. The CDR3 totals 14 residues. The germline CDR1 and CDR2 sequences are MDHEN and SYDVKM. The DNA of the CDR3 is TGTGCCAGCAGTTTATTGGGACGGAATAATGGCTACACCTTC. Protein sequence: CASSLLGRNNGYTF.

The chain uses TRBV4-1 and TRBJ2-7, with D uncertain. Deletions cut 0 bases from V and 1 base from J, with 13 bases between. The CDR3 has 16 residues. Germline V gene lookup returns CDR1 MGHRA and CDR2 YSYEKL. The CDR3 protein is CASSQDWHGRSYEQYF. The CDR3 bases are TGCGCCAGCAGCCAAGACTGGCACGGCCGATCCTACGAGCAGTACTTC.

CDR3 DNA: TGTGCCAGTTTCCCGGGGGCAGGCTTAAAGACTGAAGCTTTCTTT. Its translation: CASFPGAGLKTEAFF. J is TRBJ1-1 and V is TRBV18, with D perhaps TRBD1 (6 bases). The CDR3 is 15 amino acids. The germline V gene encodes CDR1 KGHSH and CDR2 LQKENI. V lost 9 bases and J 5 bases, leaving 22 bases between the germline ends.

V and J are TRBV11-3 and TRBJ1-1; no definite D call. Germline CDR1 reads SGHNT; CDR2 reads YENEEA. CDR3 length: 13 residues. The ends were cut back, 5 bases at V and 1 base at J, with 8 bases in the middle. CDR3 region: CASSATANTEAFF. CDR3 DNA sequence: TGTGCCAGCAGCGCCACAGCGAACACTGAAGCTTTCTTT.

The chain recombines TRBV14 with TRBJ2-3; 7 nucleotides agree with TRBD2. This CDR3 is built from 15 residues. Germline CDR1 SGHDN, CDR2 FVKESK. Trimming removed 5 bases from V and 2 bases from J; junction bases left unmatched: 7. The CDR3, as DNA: TGTGCCAGCAGCTCTTCTAGCGGATACACAGATACGCAGTATTTT. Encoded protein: CASSSSSGYTDTQYF.

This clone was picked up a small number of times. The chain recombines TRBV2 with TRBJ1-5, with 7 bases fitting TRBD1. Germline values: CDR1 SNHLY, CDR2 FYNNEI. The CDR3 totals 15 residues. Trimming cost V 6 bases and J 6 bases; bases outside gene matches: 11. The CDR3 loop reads CASRMDRIGGQPQHF. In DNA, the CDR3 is TGTGCCAGCAGGATGGACAGGATAGGGGGTCAGCCCCAGCATTTT.